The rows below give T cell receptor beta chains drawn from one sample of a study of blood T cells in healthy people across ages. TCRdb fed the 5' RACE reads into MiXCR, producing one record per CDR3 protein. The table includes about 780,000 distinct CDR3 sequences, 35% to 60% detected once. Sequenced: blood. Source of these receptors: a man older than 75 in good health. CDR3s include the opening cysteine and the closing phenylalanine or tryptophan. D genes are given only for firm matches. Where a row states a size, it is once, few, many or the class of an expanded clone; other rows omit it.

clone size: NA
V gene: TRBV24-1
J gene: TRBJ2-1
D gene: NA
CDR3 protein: CATSVQITPYNEQFF
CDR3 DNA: TGTGCCACCAGTGTCCAGATCACCCCCTACAATGAGCAGTTCTTC

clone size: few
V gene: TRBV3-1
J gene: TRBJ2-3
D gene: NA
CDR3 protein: CASSLNEADTQYF
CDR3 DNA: TGTGCCAGCAGTCTTAACGAGGCTGATACGCAGTATTTT

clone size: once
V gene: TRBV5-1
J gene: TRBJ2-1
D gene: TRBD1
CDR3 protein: CASSKTGGDNNEQFF
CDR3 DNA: TGCGCCAGCAGTAAGACAGGGGGCGATAATAATGAGCAGTTCTTC

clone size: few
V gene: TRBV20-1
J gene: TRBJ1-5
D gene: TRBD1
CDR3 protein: CSAKDRQGINQPQHF
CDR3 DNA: TGCAGTGCTAAGGACAGACAGGGGATCAATCAGCCCCAGCATTTT

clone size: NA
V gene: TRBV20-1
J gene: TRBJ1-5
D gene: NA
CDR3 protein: CSASSGSINQPQHF
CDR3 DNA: TGCAGTGCATCCAGCGGATCCATTAATCAGCCCCAGCATTTT

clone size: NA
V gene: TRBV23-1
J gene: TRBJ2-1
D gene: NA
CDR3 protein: CASSQGQGDCNEQFF
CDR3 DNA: TGCGCCAGCAGTCAAGGGCAGGGAGACTGCAATGAGCAGTTCTTC

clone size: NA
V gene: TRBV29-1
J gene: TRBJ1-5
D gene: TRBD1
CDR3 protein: CSVAGTGGSVGQHF
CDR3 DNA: TGCAGCGTTGCAGGGACAGGGGGCTCCGTTGGTCAGCATTTT

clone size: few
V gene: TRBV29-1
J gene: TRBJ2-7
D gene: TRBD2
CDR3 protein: CSVEGLAESSYEQYF
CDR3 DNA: TGCAGCGTTGAGGGACTAGCGGAGAGCTCCTACGAGCAGTACTTC

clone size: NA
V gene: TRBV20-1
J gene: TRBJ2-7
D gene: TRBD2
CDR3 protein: CSAKGLAKYEQYF
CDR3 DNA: TGCAGTGCTAAAGGACTAGCGAAATACGAGCAGTACTTC

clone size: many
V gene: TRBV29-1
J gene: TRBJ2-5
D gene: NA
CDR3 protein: CSVEGGTGKRGQYF
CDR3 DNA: TGCAGCGTTGAAGGGGGAACAGGCAAGAGAGGCCAGTACTTC

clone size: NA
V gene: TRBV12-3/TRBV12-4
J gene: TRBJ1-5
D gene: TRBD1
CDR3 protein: CASSLYGQGQDRPQHF
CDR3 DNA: TGTGCCAGCAGTCTCTACGGACAGGGCCAGGATCGGCCCCAGCATTTT

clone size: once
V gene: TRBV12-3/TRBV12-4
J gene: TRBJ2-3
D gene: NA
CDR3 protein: CASSFAGNTDTEYF
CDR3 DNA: TGTGCCAGCAGTTTCGCAGGGAACACAGATACGGAGTATTTT

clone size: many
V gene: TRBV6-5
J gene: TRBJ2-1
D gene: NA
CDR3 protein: CASSSSGTRGFF
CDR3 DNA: TGTGCCAGCAGTTCATCAGGAACCAGAGGGTTCTTC

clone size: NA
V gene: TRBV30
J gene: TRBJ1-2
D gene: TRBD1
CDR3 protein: CAEDRGSPYYGYTF
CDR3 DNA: TGTGCCGAGGACAGGGGATCTCCTTACTATGGCTACACCTTC

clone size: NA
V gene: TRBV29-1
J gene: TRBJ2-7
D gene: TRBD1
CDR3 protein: CSVEVQDRGEQYF
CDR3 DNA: TGCAGCGTTGAAGTGCAGGACAGGGGCGAGCAGTACTTC

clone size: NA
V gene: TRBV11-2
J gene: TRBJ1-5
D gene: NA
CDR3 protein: CASSFNENQPQHF
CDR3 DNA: TGTGCCAGCAGCTTTAACGAAAATCAGCCCCAGCATTTT

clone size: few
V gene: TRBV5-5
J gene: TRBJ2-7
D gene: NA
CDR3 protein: CASSLVDNEQYF
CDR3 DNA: TGTGCCAGCAGCTTAGTGGACAATGAGCAGTACTTC

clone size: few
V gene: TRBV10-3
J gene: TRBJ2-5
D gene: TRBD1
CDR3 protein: CASHRGDQETQYF
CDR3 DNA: TGTGCCAGCCACAGGGGGGACCAAGAGACCCAGTACTTC

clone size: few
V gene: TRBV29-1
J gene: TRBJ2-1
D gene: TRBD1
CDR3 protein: CSVGDRVSYNEQFF
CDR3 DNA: TGCAGCGTTGGAGACAGGGTCTCCTACAATGAGCAGTTCTTC

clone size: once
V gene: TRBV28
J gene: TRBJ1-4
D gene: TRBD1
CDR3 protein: CASRRSGTESEKLFF
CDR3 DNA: TGTGCCAGCAGGCGCTCCGGGACAGAGAGCGAAAAACTGTTTTTT

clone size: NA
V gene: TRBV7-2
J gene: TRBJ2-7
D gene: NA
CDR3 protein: CASRQDRITYEQYF
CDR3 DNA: TGTGCCAGCAGGCAAGACAGAATCACCTACGAGCAGTACTTC

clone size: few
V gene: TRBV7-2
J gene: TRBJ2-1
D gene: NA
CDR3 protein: CASSLGGRGEVVEQFF
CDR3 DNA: TGTGCCAGCAGCTTAGGGGGCAGGGGGGAAGTAGTTGAGCAGTTCTTC

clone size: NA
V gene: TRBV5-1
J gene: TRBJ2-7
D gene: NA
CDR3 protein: CASSTDRSTGEQYF
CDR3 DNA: TGCGCCAGCAGCACTGACCGGAGCACGGGGGAGCAGTACTTC

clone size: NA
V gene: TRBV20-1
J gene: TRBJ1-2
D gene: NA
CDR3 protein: CSATGRALGDYGYTF
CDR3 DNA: TGCAGTGCTACGGGCAGGGCGCTCGGAGACTATGGCTACACCTTC

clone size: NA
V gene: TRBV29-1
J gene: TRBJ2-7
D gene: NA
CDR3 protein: CSAKGEGVYEQYF
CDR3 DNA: TGCAGCGCCAAGGGGGAAGGGGTCTACGAGCAGTACTTC

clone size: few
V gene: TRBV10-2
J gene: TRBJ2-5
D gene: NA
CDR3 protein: CASSALRGQETQYF
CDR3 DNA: TGCGCCAGCAGTGCCCTACGCGGTCAAGAGACCCAGTACTTC

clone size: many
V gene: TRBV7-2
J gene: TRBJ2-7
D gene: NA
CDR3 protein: CASSLTSGLSYEQYF
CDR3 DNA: TGTGCCAGCAGCTTAACGAGCGGACTCTCCTACGAGCAGTACTTC

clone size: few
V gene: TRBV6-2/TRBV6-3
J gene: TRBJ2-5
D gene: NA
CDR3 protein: CASSSPLPGSGYRTQYF
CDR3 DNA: TGTGCCAGCAGTTCCCCATTGCCCGGTAGCGGTTATCGGACCCAGTACTTC

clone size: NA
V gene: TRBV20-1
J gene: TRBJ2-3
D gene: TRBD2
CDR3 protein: CSAPSATSGMSDTQYF
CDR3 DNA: TGCAGTGCCCCGTCAGCAACTAGCGGGATGTCTGATACGCAGTATTTT

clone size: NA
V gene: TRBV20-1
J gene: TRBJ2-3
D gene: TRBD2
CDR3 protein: CSVAKRAGGGTDTQYF
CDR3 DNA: TGCAGTGTGGCGAAAAGAGCGGGAGGTGGCACAGATACGCAGTATTTT

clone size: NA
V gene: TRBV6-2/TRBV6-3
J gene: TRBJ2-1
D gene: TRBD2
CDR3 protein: CASSYPTGAGTSGPNEQFF
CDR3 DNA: TGTGCCAGCAGTTACCCGACAGGGGCCGGGACTAGCGGCCCCAATGAGCAGTTCTTC

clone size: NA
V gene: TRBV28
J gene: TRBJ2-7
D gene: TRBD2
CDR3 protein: CASTRTSGAFEQYF
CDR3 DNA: TGTGCCAGCACCCGGACTAGTGGGGCCTTCGAGCAGTACTTC

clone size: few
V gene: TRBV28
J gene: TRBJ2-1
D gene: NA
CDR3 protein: CASSLRPSSYNEQFF
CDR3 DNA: TGTGCCAGCAGTTTACGACCGAGCTCCTACAATGAGCAGTTCTTC

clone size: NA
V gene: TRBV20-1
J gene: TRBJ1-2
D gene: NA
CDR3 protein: CSARDWAGPSNYGYTF
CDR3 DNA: TGCAGTGCTAGAGATTGGGCGGGGCCGTCAAACTATGGCTACACCTTC

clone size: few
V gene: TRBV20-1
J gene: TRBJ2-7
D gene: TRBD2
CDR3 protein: CSAARSGRNEQYF
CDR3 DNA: TGCAGTGCTGCTCGTAGCGGGAGAAACGAGCAGTACTTC

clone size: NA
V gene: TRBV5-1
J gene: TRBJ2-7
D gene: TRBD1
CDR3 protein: CAGSEPGQEAYEQYF
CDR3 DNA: TGCGCCGGCAGCGAACCGGGACAGGAGGCCTACGAGCAGTACTTC

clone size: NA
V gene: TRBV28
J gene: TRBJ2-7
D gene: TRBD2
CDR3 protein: CAILAGGLSYEQYF
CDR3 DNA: TGTGCCATCCTAGCGGGAGGACTATCCTACGAGCAGTACTTC

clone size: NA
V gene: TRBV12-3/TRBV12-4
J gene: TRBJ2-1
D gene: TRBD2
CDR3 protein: CASTTGTIEDEQFF
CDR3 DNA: TGTGCCAGCACCACCGGGACTATCGAAGATGAGCAGTTCTTC

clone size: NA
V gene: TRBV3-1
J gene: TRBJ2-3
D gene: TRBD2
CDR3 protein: CASSLHTSGATDTQYF
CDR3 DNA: TGTGCCAGCAGCCTCCACACTAGCGGGGCCACAGATACGCAGTATTTT

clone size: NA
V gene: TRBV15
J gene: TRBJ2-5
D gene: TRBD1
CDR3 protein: CATSGTGGAKRYNEQYF
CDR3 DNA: TGTGCCACCAGCGGGACAGGGGGCGCTAAACGTTACAATGAGCAGTACTTC

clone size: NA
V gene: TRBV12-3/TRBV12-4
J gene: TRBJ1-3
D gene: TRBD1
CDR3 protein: CASSQPGQGSGNTIYF
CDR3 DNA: TGTGCCAGCAGTCAGCCGGGACAGGGCTCTGGAAACACCATATATTTT

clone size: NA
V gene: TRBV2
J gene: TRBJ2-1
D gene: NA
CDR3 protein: CASSEAGFMGTTFSSYNEQFF
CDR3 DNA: TGTGCCAGCAGTGAAGCGGGTTTTATGGGTACTACTTTTAGCTCCTACAATGAGCAGTTCTTC

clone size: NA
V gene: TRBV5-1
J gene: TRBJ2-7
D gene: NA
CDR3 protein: CASSPGPDYEQYF
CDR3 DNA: TGCGCCAGCAGCCCGGGCCCGGACTACGAGCAGTACTTC

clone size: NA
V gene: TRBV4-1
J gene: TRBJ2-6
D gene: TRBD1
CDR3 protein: CASSRRQGLTGANVLTF
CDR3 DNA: TGCGCCAGCAGCCGTAGACAGGGTTTAACTGGGGCCAACGTCCTGACTTTC

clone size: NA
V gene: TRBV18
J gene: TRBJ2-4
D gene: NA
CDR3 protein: CASSPGGAMDIQYF
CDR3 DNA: TGTGCCAGCTCCCCCGGAGGGGCTATGGACATTCAGTACTTC

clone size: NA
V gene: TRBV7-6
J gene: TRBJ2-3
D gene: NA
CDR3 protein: CASSPQPTDTQYF
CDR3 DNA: TGTGCCAGCAGCCCACAGCCCACAGATACGCAGTATTTT

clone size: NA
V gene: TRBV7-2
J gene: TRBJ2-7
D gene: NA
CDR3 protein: CASSSTRDRGTSGRYEQYF
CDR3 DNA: TGTGCCAGCAGCTCGACCCGGGACAGGGGTACTAGCGGGAGATACGAGCAGTACTTC

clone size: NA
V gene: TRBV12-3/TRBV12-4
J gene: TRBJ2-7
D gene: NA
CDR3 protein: CASAIGGSSYEQYF
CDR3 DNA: TGTGCCAGCGCTATAGGGGGGAGCTCCTACGAGCAGTACTTC

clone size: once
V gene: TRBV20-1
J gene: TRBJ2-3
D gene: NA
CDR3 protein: CSALAMAGADTQYF
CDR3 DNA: TGCAGTGCTCTTGCTATGGCCGGGGCAGATACGCAGTATTTT

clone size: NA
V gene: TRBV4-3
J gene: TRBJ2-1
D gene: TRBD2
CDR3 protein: CASSQLERGDNEQFF
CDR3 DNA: TGCGCCAGCAGCCAATTAGAGCGGGGTGACAATGAGCAGTTCTTC

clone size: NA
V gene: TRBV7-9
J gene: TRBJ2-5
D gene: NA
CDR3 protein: CASSSPRRQQETQYF
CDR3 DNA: TGTGCCAGCAGCTCCCCTCGGCGGCAACAAGAGACCCAGTACTTC

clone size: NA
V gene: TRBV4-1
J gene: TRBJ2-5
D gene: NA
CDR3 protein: CASSHTDGKETQYF
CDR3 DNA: TGCGCCAGCAGCCACACGGACGGCAAAGAGACCCAGTACTTC

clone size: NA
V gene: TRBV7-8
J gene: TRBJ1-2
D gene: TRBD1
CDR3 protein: CASSSNWDSGYGYTF
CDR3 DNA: TGTGCCAGCAGCTCTAATTGGGACAGCGGGTATGGCTACACCTTC

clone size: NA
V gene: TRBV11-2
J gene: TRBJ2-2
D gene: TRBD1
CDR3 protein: CASSPGTGVSTGELFF
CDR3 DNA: TGTGCCAGCAGCCCTGGGACAGGGGTGAGCACCGGGGAGCTGTTTTTT

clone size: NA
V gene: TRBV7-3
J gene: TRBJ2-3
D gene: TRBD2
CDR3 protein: CASSLIGRAGTDTQYF
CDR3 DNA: TGTGCCAGCAGCTTAATTGGGAGGGCGGGCACAGATACGCAGTATTTT

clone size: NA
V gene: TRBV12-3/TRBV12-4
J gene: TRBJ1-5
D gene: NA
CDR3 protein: CASVSGVGNQPQHF
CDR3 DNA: TGTGCCAGCGTAAGCGGGGTAGGGAATCAGCCCCAGCATTTT

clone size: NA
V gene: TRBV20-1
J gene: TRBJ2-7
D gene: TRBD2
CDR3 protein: CSARDPTSGTYEQYF
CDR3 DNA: TGCAGTGCTAGAGATCCGACTAGCGGTACCTACGAGCAGTACTTC

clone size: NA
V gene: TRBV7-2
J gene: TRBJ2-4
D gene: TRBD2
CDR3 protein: CASSFWGGENIQYF
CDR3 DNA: TGTGCCAGCAGCTTCTGGGGGGGGGAAAACATTCAGTACTTC

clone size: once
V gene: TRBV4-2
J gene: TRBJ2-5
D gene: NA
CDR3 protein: CASSQERTRGETQYF
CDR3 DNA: TGTGCCAGCAGCCAAGAACGGACGAGGGGAGAGACCCAGTACTTC